The 31 T cell receptor beta chains reported below all come from one sample, sequenced in a study of T cells after yellow fever vaccination. Each CDR3 protein gets one entry after TCRdb re-called the 5' RACE reads with MiXCR. This table holds more than 300,000 distinct CDR3 sequences, around 6.8% found once. Sequenced here: PBMCs, sampled more than 40 days after the first yellow fever vaccination. The receptors were sampled from a man younger than 30 who received the YFV17D yellow fever vaccine.

The chain uses TRBV19 and TRBJ2-2, with 8 positions matching TRBD2. V lost 7 bases and J lost 4; bases outside the gene matches: 5. The CDR3 consists of 14 residues. Germline V gene data show CDR1 as LNHDA and CDR2 as SQIVND (reference sequence). The chain's CDR3 is CASTRGGPTGELFF. CDR3 coding DNA: TGTGCCAGTACCCGGGGGGGCCCCACCGGGGAGCTGTTTTTT. Together with reference TRBV19 and TRBJ2-2, the CDR3 gives the full variable domain: DGGITQSPKYLFRKEGQNVTLSCEQNLNHDAMYWYRQDPGQGLRLIYYSQIVNDFQKGDIAEGYSVSREKKESFPLTVTSAQKNPTAFYLCASTRGGPTGELFFGEGSRLTVL.

This clonotype was counted ten times or more. This rearrangement joins TRBV12-3 or TRBV12-4 to TRBJ2-7; a possible D gene is TRBD1 (6 bases). Trimming removed 5 bases at V and 3 bases at J, with 11 bases between. The CDR3 loop spans 13 amino acids. The CDR3 protein is CASSRTVGYEQYF. CDR3 in DNA: TGTGCCAGCAGTCGGACAGTCGGCTACGAGCAGTACTTC.

This clonotype came up many times. This chain connects TRBV5-4 to TRBJ2-2, with D uncertain. The CDR3 totals 15 residues. The V end was cut by 4 bases, the J end by 1 base, with 11 bases between. Germline CDR1 is SGHNT and CDR2 is YYREEE (reference sequence). The CDR3 nucleotides are TGTGCCAGCAGCACGGATCAACTGAACACCGGGGAGCTGTTTTTT. Its translation is CASSTDQLNTGELFF.

This clonotype was observed a handful of times. The chain's CDR3 is CASSQITHLGGELFF. CDR3 nucleotides: TGTGCCAGCAGCCAGATAACCCACCTGGGCGGGGAGCTGTTTTTT. The chain employs TRBV14 and TRBJ2-2; D unclear. The V end was cut by 3 bases, the J end by 7 bases, with 15 bases between. CDR1 is SGHDN and CDR2 is FVKESK in the germline V gene. CDR3 length: 15 residues.

This clonotype has more than one count but fewer than ten. The junction shows a germline mismatch at one end, possibly a read error. The chain employs TRBV19 and TRBJ2-3; possible D gene TRBD2, 6 bases. Germline V gene lookup returns CDR1 LNHDA and CDR2 SQIVND (reference sequence). This CDR3 is 14 amino acids long. The CDR3 region is CASSIYTSIDTQYF. The CDR3 coding sequence is TGTGCCAGTAGTATTTATACTAGCATAGATACGCAGTATTTT. The entire variable domain, with the rest obtained from reference TRBV19 and TRBJ2-3, is as follows: DGGITQSPKYLFRKEGQNVTLSCEQNLNHDAMYWYRQDPGQGLRLIYYSQIVNDFQKGDIAEGYSVSREKKESFPLTVTSAQKNPTAFYLCASSIYTSIDTQYFGPGTRLTVL.

This clonotype was seen only a few times. The chain recombines TRBV5-1 with TRBJ1-1; tentative D call: TRBD1 (5 bases). CDR3 length equals 14 residues. Germline CDR1 is SGHRS and CDR2 is YFSETQ. The V end was cut by 7 bases, the J end by 3 bases, with 16 bases between. CDR3 loop: CASRSTVRYTEAFF. CDR3 in DNA: TGCGCCAGCCGATCGACAGTCCGATACACTGAAGCTTTCTTT.

This clonotype has only a few counts. This sequence joins TRBV4-2 and TRBJ2-6; D is unresolved. CDR1 is LGHNA and CDR2 is YNFKEQ in the germline V gene. This CDR3 spans 16 amino acids. The ends were cut back, 2 bases at V and 4 bases at J, with 12 bases in the middle. The CDR3 DNA reads TGTGCCAGCAGCCAACAGGAGATATGGGGGGCCAACGTCCTGACTTTC. Protein: CASSQQEIWGANVLTF.

This clonotype showed up just a few times. The rearrangement joins TRBV5-4 to TRBJ2-6; tentatively, D is TRBD1 (5 bases). This CDR3 region has 16 residues. Germline CDR1 is SGHNT and CDR2 is YYREEE (reference sequence). The V end lost 0 bases, the J end lost 2 bases, and 9 bases lay between the germline ends. This chain's CDR3 is CASSLGQGPGANVLTF. The CDR3 coding sequence is TGTGCCAGCAGCTTGGGGCAGGGCCCTGGGGCCAACGTCCTGACTTTC. Full variable domain (missing parts from reference TRBV5-4 and TRBJ2-6): ETGVTQSPTHLIKTRGQQVTLRCSSQSGHNTVSWYQQALGQGPQFIFQYYREEENGRGNFPPRFSGLQFPNYSSELNVNALELDDSALYLCASSLGQGPGANVLTFGAGSRLTVL.

This clonotype was counted a few times. This chain connects TRBV4-1 to TRBJ2-5, with TRBD2 matching over 10 bases. Germline V gives CDR1 MGHRA, CDR2 YSYEKL. Trimming at V came to 0 bases and at J to 4 bases, leaving 8 bases not matched to a gene. The CDR3 sequence is 17 residues long. The CDR3 loop is CASSQDPSGGQRETQYF. The CDR3 DNA is TGCGCCAGCAGCCAAGATCCTAGCGGGGGCCAGAGAGAGACCCAGTACTTC.

This clonotype occurred a few times. This chain links TRBV6-6 with TRBJ2-7, with D uncertain. CDR1 and CDR2 (germline): MNHNY, SVGAGI (reference sequence). CDR3 length equals 13 residues. The V end was cut by 6 bases, the J end by 7 bases, with 16 bases between. This CDR3 reads CASRTGEPMEQYF. The DNA of the CDR3 is TGTGCCAGCAGGACCGGAGAGCCGATGGAGCAGTACTTC.

This clonotype was observed a single time. Since no conserved phenylalanine or tryptophan closes the CDR3, a read error is the likely cause. This chain connects TRBV5-1 to TRBJ2-3; D might be TRBD2 (6 bases). The V gene lost 0 bases and the J gene lost 3 bases, with 8 bases spanning the gap. Germline V gene data show CDR1 as SGHRS and CDR2 as YFSETQ. This CDR3 contains 14 residues. CDR3 protein: CASSLGLATDTQYS. As DNA, the CDR3 is TGCGCCAGCAGCTTGGGGCTAGCGACAGATACGCAGTATTCT.

This chain links TRBV2 with TRBJ2-4, with 8 positions matching TRBD1. CDR3 length equals 16 residues. From germline, CDR1 is SNHLY and CDR2 FYNNEI. The V segment lost 6 bases and the J segment 0 bases; nucleotides outside the gene matches: 7. For the CDR3, the DNA is TGTGCCAGCAGGATACAGGGGGACCCAGCCAAAAACATTCAGTACTTC. As protein: CASRIQGDPAKNIQYF.

The chain carries TRBV20-1 and TRBJ1-2; D possibly corresponds to TRBD1 (6 bases). The CDR3 covers 11 residues. Germline V gene data show CDR1 as DFQATT and CDR2 as SNEGSKA (reference sequence). Trimming took off 4 bases at V and 8 bases at J, with 11 bases between the two ends. CDR3 bases: TGCAGTGCTATAACAGGGTGGGGCTACACCTTC. Protein product: CSAITGWGYTF.

This clonotype showed up just a few times. The chain couples TRBV4-1 to TRBJ1-5, with unresolved D. V was cut by 4 bases and J by 0 bases, with 10 bases left in between. In germline, CDR1 is MGHRA, CDR2 YSYEKL. CDR3 length equals 15 residues. The CDR3 DNA reads TGCGCCAGCAGCCCCCGGGCCGTTAGCAATCAGCCCCAGCATTTT. This codes for CASSPRAVSNQPQHF.

The CDR3 reads CSARDSGGVSDTQYF. The CDR3 DNA reads TGCAGTGCTAGAGATTCGGGGGGTGTTTCAGATACGCAGTATTTT. This rearrangement joins TRBV20-1 to TRBJ2-3; 7 bases are a match to TRBD2. Germline CDR1 reads DFQATT; CDR2 reads SNEGSKA (reference sequence). V shed 0 bases, J shed 4 bases, and the junction held 7 bases outside the gene matches. The CDR3 loop spans 15 amino acids.

Ten or more counts support this clonotype. The rearrangement uses TRBV12-3 or TRBV12-4 and TRBJ2-1, with D uncertain. Trimming removed 6 bases from V and 4 bases from J, with 4 bases in between. There are 11 residues in the CDR3. The CDR3 protein is CASSQYNEQFF. CDR3 DNA: TGTGCCAGCAGCCAATACAATGAGCAGTTCTTC.

The rearrangement joins TRBV4-3 to TRBJ2-7; D gene uncertain. The germline CDR1 and CDR2 sequences are LGHNA and YSLEER. Trimming took off 0 bases at V and 2 bases at J, with 14 bases between the two ends. The CDR3 consists of 16 residues. The CDR3 coding sequence is TGCGCCAGCAGCCAAGATCTGGGCCGGGTTGCCTACGAGCAGTACTTC. It encodes CASSQDLGRVAYEQYF.

The rearrangement links TRBV7-7 to TRBJ2-2; D remains ambiguous. With 6 bases removed from V and 6 bases from J, the gap between germline ends came to 17 bases. There are 15 residues in the CDR3. Germline-derived CDR1 and CDR2 are SSHAT and FNYEAQ (reference sequence). The chain's CDR3 is CASRLQVSDSGELFF. CDR3 nucleotide sequence: TGTGCCAGCAGGCTACAAGTGTCTGATTCCGGGGAGCTGTTTTTT. The variable domain in full, with the rest retrieved from reference TRBV7-7 and TRBJ2-2, is GAGVSQSPRYKVTKRGQDVTLRCDPISSHATLYWYQQALGQGPEFLTYFNYEAQPDKSGLPSDRFSAERPEGSISTLTIQRTEQRDSAMYRCASRLQVSDSGELFFGEGSRLTVL.

This clonotype turned up a few times. This chain links TRBV12-3 or TRBV12-4 with TRBJ1-3; D is uncertain. Trimming cost V 6 bases and J 4 bases, with 10 bases left between them. The CDR3 loop spans 13 amino acids. The CDR3 reads CASSEREGNTIYF. CDR3 sequence (DNA): TGTGCCAGCAGCGAGCGCGAAGGAAACACCATATATTTT.

J is TRBJ1-2 and V is TRBV7-2; D remains unclear. The CDR3 length is 14 residues. The germline CDR1 and CDR2 sequences are SGHTA and FQGNSA. With 2 bases removed from V and 6 bases from J, the gap between germline ends came to 13 bases. DNA for the CDR3: TGTGCCAGCAGCTTACTCAACCGGGGAGATGGCTACACCTTC. It specifies CASSLLNRGDGYTF.

This clonotype was counted ten times or more. V gene TRBV5-1 combines with J gene TRBJ2-3; D unresolved. V was trimmed by 4 bases and J by 4 bases, leaving 10 bases between them. Looked up from germline, CDR1 is SGHRS and CDR2 is YFSETQ. The CDR3 runs 13 residues. The CDR3 loop reads CASSLFVADTQYF. CDR3 nucleotides: TGCGCCAGCAGCCTTTTTGTGGCAGATACGCAGTATTTT.

This clonotype was detected a few times. V usage is TRBV7-2 and J usage is TRBJ2-5; D is uncertain. Germline-derived CDR1 and CDR2 are SGHTA and FQGNSA. Trimming shortened V by 2 bases and J by 0 bases, and 7 bases separated the two germline ends. The CDR3 loop spans 14 amino acids. The CDR3 nucleotides are TGTGCCAGCAGCTTACCGACCAACCAAGAGACCCAGTACTTC. It yields the protein CASSLPTNQETQYF.

In its sample, this clonotype was seen a few times. The chain employs TRBV29-1 and TRBJ2-1, with D uncertain. Germline V CDR1 and CDR2: SQVTM, ANQGSEA. CDR3 size: 11 residues. The V gene lost 3 bases and the J gene lost 5 bases, with 5 bases spanning the gap. CDR3 in DNA: TGCAGCGTTGAGGTGAACAATGAGCAGTTCTTC. Its protein product is CSVEVNNEQFF.

This clonotype was detected many times. This chain links TRBV27 with TRBJ2-7; 10 positions match TRBD1. Germline CDR1 is MNHEY and CDR2 is SMNVEV (reference sequence). V trimming: 6 bases; J trimming: 3 bases; junction bases outside the gene matches: 5. The CDR3 contains 14 residues. The CDR3 nucleotides are TGTGCCAGCAGCCGGGACAGGGGCCACTACGAGCAGTACTTC. Its protein is CASSRDRGHYEQYF.

This chain joins TRBV27 and TRBJ2-5; TRBD1 matches at 9 bases. Germline V gene lookup returns CDR1 MNHEY and CDR2 SMNVEV (reference sequence). The CDR3 runs to 16 residues. V shed 5 bases, J shed 5 bases, and the junction held 12 bases outside the gene matches. CDR3 sequence: CASSPPGQGRAETQYF. The CDR3 nucleotides are TGTGCCAGCAGTCCCCCGGGACAGGGTCGGGCGGAGACCCAGTACTTC.

In its sample, this clonotype was seen a few times. V is TRBV20-1 and J is TRBJ2-5, with TRBD1 matching over 10 bases. Germline V gene sequence: CDR1 DFQATT, CDR2 SNEGSKA (reference sequence). This CDR3 spans 14 amino acids. After removal of 8 bases from V and 7 bases from J, the junction contained 13 bases not matched to a gene. The CDR3 loop is CSPQGRDRGRTQYF. The DNA of the CDR3 is TGCAGTCCCCAGGGCCGGGACAGGGGAAGGACCCAGTACTTC.

The sample holds many counts of this clonotype. The J gene is TRBJ2-5, the V gene TRBV7-9, with no clear D. The CDR3 sequence is 12 residues long. V was shortened by 5 bases and J by 1 base, with 5 bases between the two germline ends. Germline V gene lookup returns CDR1 SEHNR and CDR2 FQNEAQ (reference sequence). The CDR3 nucleotides are TGTGCCAGCAGCCCGTTCCAAGAGACCCAGTACTTC. Translation gives CASSPFQETQYF.

This clonotype turned up a few times. V gene TRBV6-6 combines with J gene TRBJ2-3, with D hard to call. V was pared by 7 bases and J by 0 bases, with 8 bases between. CDR1 and CDR2 from the germline V gene are MNHNY and SVGAGI (reference sequence). The CDR3 extends over 13 amino acids. The CDR3 bases are TGTGCCAGCAAAGCTCCTAGCACAGATACGCAGTATTTT. As protein: CASKAPSTDTQYF.

This clonotype has a handful of counts. This chain uses TRBV7-9 with TRBJ2-1; D perhaps matches TRBD2 (6 bases). Trimming pared 5 bases from V and 0 bases from J, leaving 17 bases between. The CDR3 is made up of 17 amino acids. The germline CDR1 and CDR2 sequences are SEHNR and FQNEAQ (reference sequence). CDR3 nucleotide sequence: TGTGCCAGCAGCCCGCGACTAGTCGGAAGCTCCTACAATGAGCAGTTCTTC. Its protein product is CASSPRLVGSSYNEQFF.

This clonotype was counted a few times. The chain carries TRBV20-1 and TRBJ2-7; 9 bases are a match to TRBD2. The V segment lost 3 bases and the J segment 3 bases; nucleotides outside the gene matches: 6. CDR1 DFQATT and CDR2 SNEGSKA come from the germline V gene (reference sequence). The CDR3 is made up of 14 amino acids. The DNA for the CDR3 is TGCAGTGCTAGGGGACCTAGCGGGGACTACGAGCAGTACGTC. Protein product: CSARGPSGDYEQYV.

This clonotype turned up a few times. This chain joins TRBV6-5 and TRBJ2-2, with 10 bases matching TRBD2. The CDR3 is 17 residues long. Germline V gene lookup returns CDR1 MNHEY and CDR2 SVGAGI. V was clipped by 7 bases and J by 6 bases; unmatched bases: 14. This CDR3 reads CASIKEISGGLPGELFF. In nucleotides, the CDR3 is TGTGCCAGCATTAAAGAGATTAGCGGGGGGCTCCCCGGGGAGCTGTTTTTT.